What follows are 4 T cell receptor beta chains derived from one specimen sequenced in a study of shared clonotypes between healthy human individuals. The repertoire was sequenced with immunoSEQ multiplex PCR; TCRdb's copy has only in-frame clones and lacks some. The sample has more than 1,200,000 clones; approximately 98.5% are singletons. Material for sequencing was naive CD4+ T cells sorted from blood. Regarding subset: CD45RA+ positively selected. These receptor sequences come from a young man in good health.

This clone was detected only once. The chain joins TRBV5-3 to TRBJ2-1, with D hard to call. TRBV5-3 is noted as an ORF with a role that remains uncertain. V lost 1 base to trimming and J lost 8 bases, with 7 bases between them. CDR3 length: 12 residues. The CDR3 reads CARSLSFHEQFF. DNA of the CDR3: TGTGCCAGAAGCTTGTCTTTCCATGAGCAGTTCTTC.

The V call is TRBV28, the J call TRBJ1-1; D is unresolved. Trimming took 5 bases from V and 7 from J, leaving 14 bases between them. CDR3 length: 13 residues. CDR1 MDHEN and CDR2 SYDVKM come from the germline V gene. The DNA for the CDR3 is TGTGCCAGCAGTCTCTCTAGGGTGGGTGAAGCTTTCTTT. Its translation is CASSLSRVGEAFF.

This clone appeared a single time. The junction differs from germline at one of its ends, possibly a read error. V usage is TRBV7-7 and J usage is TRBJ2-2; tentatively, D is TRBD1 or TRBD2 (7 bases each). There are 12 residues in the CDR3. From germline, CDR1 is SSHAT and CDR2 FNYEAQ (reference sequence). The chain's CDR3 is CASRGGTGELFF. The DNA for the CDR3 is TGTGCTAGCAGGGGGGGCACCGGGGAGCTGTTTTTT.

With regard to this clone: Other DNA variants within this sample encode the same CDR3. The rearrangement uses TRBV6-5 and TRBJ1-2, with a weak D call TRBD1 (6 bases). The CDR3 contains 13 residues. Germline values: CDR1 MNHEY, CDR2 SVGAGI. V gave up 2 bases and J gave up 5 bases, with 9 bases separating them. CDR3 nucleotides: TGTGCCAGCAGTTACCACAGGGTATATGGCTACACCTTC. Translating gives CASSYHRVYGYTF.